This T cell receptor beta chain came from a study of patients and donors after allogeneic stem cell transplantation. V lost 5 bases and J 1 base, leaving 11 bases between the germline ends. The V gene's germline CDR1 is GTSNPN and CDR2 SVGIG (reference sequence). CDR3 length: 13 residues. Via MiXCR, TCRdb re-called the RT-PCR reads, giving one row per CDR3 protein. The sample has 900,000 to 1,000,000 distinct CDR3 sequences; about a sixth are singletons. Sequenced material: blood, either unsorted or a sorted T cell fraction (not recorded which). The rearrangement uses TRBV30 and TRBJ1-1; possible D gene TRBD1, 5 bases. The sequence was collected from a human donor who was either an allogeneic HSCT recipient or a stem cell or donor lymphocyte infusion donor (not recorded which). It is not recorded whose cells these are; they may come from a transplant donor. CDR3 amino acids: CAWGSGPNTEAFF. CDR3 in DNA: TGTGCCTGGGGCTCGGGACCGAACACTGAAGCTTTCTTT.